This TCR beta chain was recovered during a study of shared clonotypes between healthy human individuals. Study-level points and caveats: Shared across a few donors were around 5% of the naive CD4 clonotypes. Sharing of clonotypes among donors was expected to vary with sequencing depth.

Splitting of CD4+ cells produced CD45RA+ naive and CD45RA-negative memory subsets. The CDR3 contains 15 residues. Germline V lookup: CDR1 SGHTA, CDR2 FQGNSA. V shed 1 base and J shed 2 bases, with 12 bases lying between them. With regard to this clone: Its matching antigen is unknown.

Using about 220 ng DNA, some 30,000 T cell genomes, the sorted-subset replicate PCRs were run. The repertoire was sequenced with immunoSEQ multiplex PCR; TCRdb's copy has only in-frame clones and lacks some. The table shows roughly 2.4 million clones, with approximately 96% occurring only once. The sample consisted of naive CD4+ T cells sorted from blood. The subset was: CD45RA+ positively selected. The origin of this receptor is a man between 18 and 35 years old in good health. The chain combines TRBV7-2 with TRBJ2-7; tentatively, D is TRBD1 (6 bases). The CDR3 loop is CASSLGGRLTYEQYF. DNA of the CDR3: TGTGCCAGCAGCTTAGGGGGGCGTCTAACCTACGAGCAGTACTTC.